A single sample gave rise to the 14 T cell receptor beta chains below, sequenced in a study of blood T cell repertoires in COVID-19. Profiling relied on immunoSEQ multiplex PCR, and the TCRdb table lists in-frame clones only, not all of them. The sample shows some 280,000 clones, approximately 90% of them seen only once. The sequenced material came from peripheral blood. These receptors all come from a woman aged 25-40 years with active or convalescent COVID-19.

This chain joins TRBV14 and TRBJ1-6, with no clear D. CDR3 length: 12 residues. V lost 7 bases to trimming and J lost 7 bases, with 8 bases between them. The germline V gene has CDR1 SGHDN and CDR2 FVKESK. CDR3 sequence reads: CASIPLNSPLHF. The CDR3 nucleotides are TGTGCCAGCATCCCTTTAAATTCACCCCTCCACTTT.

The chain links TRBV18 to TRBJ1-2; no firm D call. V gave up 6 bases and J gave up 8 bases, with 10 bases separating them. Germline V lookup: CDR1 KGHSH, CDR2 LQKENI. The CDR3 length is 11 residues. The CDR3 loop reads CASSSAEGYTF. The CDR3 DNA is TGTGCCAGCTCTTCAGCGGAGGGCTACACCTTC.

The CDR3 sequence is CASSSLVTLRSVRTGELFF. CDR3 nucleotides: TGTGCCAGCAGCTCCTTGGTTACGCTACGGAGCGTTCGGACCGGGGAGCTGTTTTTT. This sequence joins TRBV5-6 and TRBJ2-2; unclear D gene. CDR3 size: 19 residues. The germline V gene has CDR1 SGHDT and CDR2 YYEEEE. V shed 3 bases and J shed 5 bases, with 26 bases lying between them.

The rearrangement uses TRBV6-5 and TRBJ2-1; 8 bases align to TRBD1. CDR1 MNHEY and CDR2 SVGAGI come from the germline V gene. There are 14 residues in the CDR3. The V and J ends lost 5 bases and 8 bases, in that order; junction bases with no gene match: 8. The CDR3 spells CASSLGQGTDEQFF. The CDR3 DNA sequence: TGTGCCAGCAGTCTCGGACAGGGTACCGATGAGCAGTTCTTC.

This chain links TRBV27 with TRBJ2-1, with TRBD2 as a possible D gene (7 bases). The germline CDR1 and CDR2 sequences are MNHEY and SMNVEV (reference sequence). Trimming removed 8 bases from V and 4 bases from J, with 15 bases in between. The CDR3 is 14 amino acids. CDR3 region: CASARGATYNEQFF. The CDR3 nucleotides read TGTGCCAGCGCCCGGGGGGCTACGTACAATGAGCAGTTCTTC.

The V and J genes are TRBV6-1 and TRBJ1-6; TRBD1 matches 8 bases. Germline CDR1 MNHNS, CDR2 SASEGT. The CDR3 extends over 18 amino acids. V lost 2 bases to trimming and J lost 4 bases; unmatched junction nucleotides: 10. CDR3 coding DNA: TGTGCCAGCAGTGAAATCCCATCAGGGGGCGGATATAATTCACCCCTCCACTTT. This sequence encodes CASSEIPSGGGYNSPLHF.

V and J are TRBV6-1 and TRBJ1-4; TRBD1 agrees at 7 bases. CDR1 and CDR2 from the germline V gene are MNHNS and SASEGT. The CDR3 is 15 amino acids. The junction had 1 base not matched to a gene; V was cut back by 0 bases and J by 3 bases. CDR3 nucleotides: TGTGCCAGCAGTGAAGCGCAGGGGGCTAATGAAAAACTGTTTTTT. It yields the protein CASSEAQGANEKLFF.

J is TRBJ2-5 and V is TRBV5-5, with TRBD1 matching over 8 bases. This CDR3 has 14 residues. Unmatched junction bases numbered 5, after V lost 3 bases and J lost 4 bases. The germline V gene has CDR1 SGHKS and CDR2 YYEKEE (reference sequence). The CDR3 DNA reads as TGTGCCAGCAGCTCCCTCGGACAGGGAGAGACCCAGTACTTC. This encodes CASSSLGQGETQYF.

V gene TRBV6-2 or TRBV6-3 combines with J gene TRBJ2-2; 11 bases map to TRBD2. Germline V gene lookup returns CDR1 MNHEY and CDR2 SVGEGT. This CDR3 spans 17 amino acids. J gave up 3 bases and V 4 bases, and 7 bases lay outside the gene matches. The DNA of the CDR3 is TGTGCCAGCAGTTCGGAGACTAGCGGGGTTCACACCGGGGAGCTGTTTTTT. It translates to CASSSETSGVHTGELFF.

As DNA, the CDR3 is TGCGCCAGCAGCCGGGGTAGGGACACTGAAGCTTTCTTT. Translated, it gives CASSRGRDTEAFF. The V call is TRBV5-1, the J call TRBJ1-1; the D is unclear. Per the germline V gene, CDR1 is SGHRS and CDR2 is YFSETQ. The length of the CDR3 is 13 residues. The V end was cut by 4 bases, the J end by 3 bases, with 10 bases between.

V is TRBV28 and J is TRBJ2-7; TRBD1 agrees at 7 bases. Per the germline V gene, CDR1 is MDHEN and CDR2 is SYDVKM. The length of the CDR3 is 14 residues. With 3 bases clipped from V and 3 bases from J, the junction kept 5 bases outside the gene matches. CDR3 loop: CASSFPGGHYEQYF. The CDR3 region has the DNA TGTGCCAGCAGTTTCCCAGGGGGTCACTACGAGCAGTACTTC.

The V and J genes are TRBV2 and TRBJ1-4, with TRBD1 identical over 7 bases. Germline V gene lookup returns CDR1 SNHLY and CDR2 FYNNEI. V was pared by 8 bases and J by 2 bases, with 11 bases of the junction left unmatched. This CDR3 has 16 amino acids. The CDR3 sequence: CASQSGGRATNEKLFF. CDR3 DNA: TGTGCCAGCCAATCAGGGGGGCGAGCCACTAATGAAAAACTGTTTTTT.

In DNA form, the CDR3 reads TGTGCCAGCAGCTTAGATCAGGGTAGGGGTCAGCCCCAGCATTTT. Translating gives CASSLDQGRGQPQHF. The J gene is TRBJ1-5, the V gene TRBV7-2, with D maybe TRBD1 (5 bases). Germline V gene data show CDR1 as SGHTA and CDR2 as FQGNSA. The germline V and J ends were trimmed by 1 base and 6 bases, with 13 bases remaining between them. The CDR3 has 15 residues.

The chain combines TRBV28 with TRBJ1-1; D uncertain. V was clipped by 2 bases and J by 7 bases, with 11 bases between them. The V gene's germline CDR1 is MDHEN and CDR2 SYDVKM. The CDR3 has 13 residues. The CDR3 DNA reads as TGTGCCAGCAGTTTAAGCCCCTTTGGTGAAGCTTTCTTT. Its protein product is CASSLSPFGEAFF.